This T cell receptor (beta chain) was identified in a study of T-cell reconstitution after alpha-beta-depleted transplantation in children. Preparation of the TCRbeta library used unique molecular identifiers. TCRdb recomputed calls from the PCR reads with MiXCR, one row per CDR3 protein. The sample has some 120,000 distinct CDR3 sequences; around 10% are singletons. General study findings and limits: Among T cells one year after transplant, newly produced cells accounted for most counts and diversity. The origin of high day-60 TCRbeta diversity in some patients lay in surviving recipient T cells and thymic progenitors.

Per the germline V gene, CDR1 is DFQATT and CDR2 is SNEGSKA (reference sequence). There are 16 residues in the CDR3. V shed 5 bases, J shed 5 bases, and the junction held 15 bases outside the gene matches. This clonotype was counted at least ten times. Its antigen is unidentified. This chain connects TRBV20-1 to TRBJ2-3; 8 nucleotides agree with TRBD2. The sequenced sample was PBMCs, obtained before TCRalphabeta/CD19-depleted stem cell transplant. The sequence was collected from a boy between 2 and 15 years old with acute lymphoblastic leukemia, due to receive a stem cell transplant. As DNA, the CDR3 is TGCAGTGCTCTCCTCCCTACGGGAGGGCCGGGAGATACGCAGTATTTT. Its protein is CSALLPTGGPGDTQYF.